Listed below are T cell receptor beta chains from one sample, sequenced in a study of human T cells and chemical hapten exposure. TCRdb used MiXCR to reprocess the RACE reads, holding one entry per CDR3 protein. The table has 380,000 or so distinct CDR3 sequences, approximately 5% seen once. The source was whole blood, collected in connection with sensitization to the hapten diphenylcyclopropenone (DPC). Receptors originate from a woman aged 50 to 60 with alopecia areata. Some clones in this sample may be carry-over from other donors' samples. CDR3s leave out the opening cysteine and the closing phenylalanine or tryptophan. A D gene is named only where the DNA matches it firmly.

cdr3_aa,v_call,d_call
SANTGSHEQY,TRBV29-1,NA
ASSVGSGEQF,TRBV7-2,NA
AISESGDSYEQY,TRBV10-3,TRBD1
ASSLEGQGHYEQY,TRBV5-6,NA
ASSEGTGYQGPQH,TRBV6-1,TRBD1
ASSPEVAGSRETQY,TRBV4-1,TRBD2
ASSFGGAIYNEQF,TRBV5-6,NA
AISEMSEGYT,TRBV10-3,NA
SVPRNNEQF,TRBV29-1,NA
ASSLGPTGGGEQY,TRBV5-6,NA
SAPRTRTTDTQY,TRBV20-1,NA
SAYGTHGNEKLF,TRBV20-1,NA
ASRPLGDYEQY,TRBV28,NA
ASSQQGARTEAF,TRBV7-9,TRBD1